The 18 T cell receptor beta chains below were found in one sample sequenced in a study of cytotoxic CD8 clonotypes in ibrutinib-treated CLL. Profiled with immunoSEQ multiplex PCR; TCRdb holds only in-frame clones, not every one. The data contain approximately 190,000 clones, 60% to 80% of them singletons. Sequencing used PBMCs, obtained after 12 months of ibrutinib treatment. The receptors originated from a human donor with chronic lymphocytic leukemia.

The CDR3 loop reads CASSLAGRVANYGYTF. The DNA for the CDR3 is TGTGCCAGCAGCTTAGCAGGGAGGGTAGCTAACTATGGCTACACCTTC. This chain links TRBV11-2 with TRBJ1-2; TRBD1 might be the D (5 bases). Trimming pared 1 base from V and 0 bases from J, leaving 12 bases between. Germline CDR1 is SGHAT and CDR2 is FQNNGV. The CDR3 covers 16 residues.

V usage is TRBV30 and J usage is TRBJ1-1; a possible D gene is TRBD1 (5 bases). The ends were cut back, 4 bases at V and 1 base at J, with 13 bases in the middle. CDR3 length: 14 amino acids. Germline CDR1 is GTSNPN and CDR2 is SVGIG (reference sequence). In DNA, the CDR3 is TGTGCCTGGAATTTTGACAGAAGGAACACTGAAGCTTTCTTT. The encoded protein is CAWNFDRRNTEAFF.

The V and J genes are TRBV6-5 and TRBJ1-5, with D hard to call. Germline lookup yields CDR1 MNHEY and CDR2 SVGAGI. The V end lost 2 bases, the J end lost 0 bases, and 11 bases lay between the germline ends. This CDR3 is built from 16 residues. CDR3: CASSYAPPDSNQPQHF. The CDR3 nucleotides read TGTGCCAGCAGTTACGCCCCGCCAGATAGCAATCAGCCCCAGCATTTT.

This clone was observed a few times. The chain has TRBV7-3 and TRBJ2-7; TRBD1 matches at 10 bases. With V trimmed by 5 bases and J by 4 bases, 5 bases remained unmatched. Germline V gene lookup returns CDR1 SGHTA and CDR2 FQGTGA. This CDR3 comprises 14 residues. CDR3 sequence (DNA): TGTGCCAGCAGCCCCTGGGACAGGGGTTACGAGCAGTACTTC. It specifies CASSPWDRGYEQYF.

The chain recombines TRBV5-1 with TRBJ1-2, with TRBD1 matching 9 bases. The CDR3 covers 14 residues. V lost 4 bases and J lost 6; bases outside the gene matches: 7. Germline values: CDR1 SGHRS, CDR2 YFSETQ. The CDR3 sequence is CASSRGDRENGYTF. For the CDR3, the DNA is TGCGCCAGCAGCCGTGGGGACAGGGAAAATGGCTACACCTTC.

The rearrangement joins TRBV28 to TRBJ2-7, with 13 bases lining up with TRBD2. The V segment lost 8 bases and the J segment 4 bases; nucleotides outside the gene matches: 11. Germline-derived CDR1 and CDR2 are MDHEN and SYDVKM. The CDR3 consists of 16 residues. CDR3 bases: TGTGCCAGCGGAAGGACTAGCGGGAGCATGGCGTACGAGCAGTACTTC. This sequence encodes CASGRTSGSMAYEQYF.

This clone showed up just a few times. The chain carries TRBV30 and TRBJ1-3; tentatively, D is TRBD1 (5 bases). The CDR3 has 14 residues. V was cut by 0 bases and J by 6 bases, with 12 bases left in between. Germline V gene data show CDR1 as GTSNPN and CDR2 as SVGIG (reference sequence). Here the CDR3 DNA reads TGTGCCTGGAGTGTTAGGCAGGGAGCAAACACCATATATTTT. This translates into CAWSVRQGANTIYF.

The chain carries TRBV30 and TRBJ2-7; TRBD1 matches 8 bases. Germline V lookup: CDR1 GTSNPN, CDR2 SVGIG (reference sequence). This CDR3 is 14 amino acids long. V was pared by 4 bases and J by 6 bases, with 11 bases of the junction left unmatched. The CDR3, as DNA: TGTGCCTGGACCAAGACAGGGGCTTTTGGCGAGCAGTACTTC. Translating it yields CAWTKTGAFGEQYF.

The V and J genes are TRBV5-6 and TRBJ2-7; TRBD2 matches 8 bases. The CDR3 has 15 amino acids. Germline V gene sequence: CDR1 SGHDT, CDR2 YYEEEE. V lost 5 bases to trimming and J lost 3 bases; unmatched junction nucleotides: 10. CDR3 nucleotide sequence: TGTGCCAGCAGTCCACCCAGCGGGAGTCTCTACGAGCAGTACTTC. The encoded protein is CASSPPSGSLYEQYF.

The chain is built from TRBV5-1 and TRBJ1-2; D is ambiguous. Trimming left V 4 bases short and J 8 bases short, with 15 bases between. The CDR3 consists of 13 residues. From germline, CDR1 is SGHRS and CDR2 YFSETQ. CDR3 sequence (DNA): TGCGCCAGCAGCAATTTGGGGTTAAACGGCTACACCTTC. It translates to CASSNLGLNGYTF.

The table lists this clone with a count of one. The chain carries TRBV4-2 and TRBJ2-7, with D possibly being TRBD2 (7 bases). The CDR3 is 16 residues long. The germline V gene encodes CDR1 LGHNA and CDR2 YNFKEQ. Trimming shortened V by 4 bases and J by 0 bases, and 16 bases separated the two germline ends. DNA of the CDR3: TGTGCCAGCAGCCGGGATGGGGGGGGCAACTCCTACGAGCAGTACTTC. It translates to CASSRDGGGNSYEQYF.

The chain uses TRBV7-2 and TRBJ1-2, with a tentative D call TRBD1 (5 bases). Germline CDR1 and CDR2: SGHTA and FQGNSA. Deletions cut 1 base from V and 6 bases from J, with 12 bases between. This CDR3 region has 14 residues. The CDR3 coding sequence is TGTGCCAGCAGCTTAGTGCGGACAAGCCATGGCTACACCTTC. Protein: CASSLVRTSHGYTF.

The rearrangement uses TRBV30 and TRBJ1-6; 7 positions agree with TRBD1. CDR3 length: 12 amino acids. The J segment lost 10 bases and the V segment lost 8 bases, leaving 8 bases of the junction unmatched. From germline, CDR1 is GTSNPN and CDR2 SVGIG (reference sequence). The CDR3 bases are TGTGCCAGAGGGGGCGTAGGGTCACCCCTCCACTTT. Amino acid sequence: CARGGVGSPLHF.

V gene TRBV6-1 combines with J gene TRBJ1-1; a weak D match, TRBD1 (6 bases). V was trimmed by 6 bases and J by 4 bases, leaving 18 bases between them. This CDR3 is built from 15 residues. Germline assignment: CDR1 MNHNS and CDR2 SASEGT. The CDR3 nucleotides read TGTGCCAGCAGCTCATTTACTACAGGGTTCACTGAAGCTTTCTTT. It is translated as CASSSFTTGFTEAFF.

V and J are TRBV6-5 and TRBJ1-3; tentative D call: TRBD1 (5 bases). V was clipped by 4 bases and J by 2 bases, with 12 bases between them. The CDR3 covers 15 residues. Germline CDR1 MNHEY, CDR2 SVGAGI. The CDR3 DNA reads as TGTGCCAGCAGTTCGGGACTCACCGCTGGAAACACCATATATTTT. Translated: CASSSGLTAGNTIYF.

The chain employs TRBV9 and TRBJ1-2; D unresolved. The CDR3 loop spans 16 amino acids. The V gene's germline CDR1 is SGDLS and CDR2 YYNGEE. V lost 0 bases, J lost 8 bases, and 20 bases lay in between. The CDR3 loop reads CASSVVGMDFGSGYTF. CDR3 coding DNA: TGTGCCAGCAGCGTAGTAGGCATGGATTTTGGGAGCGGCTACACCTTC.

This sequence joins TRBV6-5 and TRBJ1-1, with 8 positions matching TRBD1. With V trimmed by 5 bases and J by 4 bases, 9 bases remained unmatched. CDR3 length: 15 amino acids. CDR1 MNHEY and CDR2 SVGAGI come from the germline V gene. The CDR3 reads CASSHDRGRSTEAFF. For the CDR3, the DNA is TGTGCCAGCAGTCACGACAGGGGTCGGAGCACTGAAGCTTTCTTT.

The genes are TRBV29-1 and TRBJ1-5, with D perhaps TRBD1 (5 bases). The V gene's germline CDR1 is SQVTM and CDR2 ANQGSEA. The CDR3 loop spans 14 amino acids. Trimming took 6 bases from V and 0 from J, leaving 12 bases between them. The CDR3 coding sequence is TGCAGCGTAAAAGACAGAAATAGCAATCAGCCCCAGCATTTT. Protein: CSVKDRNSNQPQHF. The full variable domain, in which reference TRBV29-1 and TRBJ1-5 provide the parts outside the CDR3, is SAVISQKPSRDICQRGTSLTIQCQVDSQVTMMFWYRQQPGQSLTLIATANQGSEATYESGFVIDKFPISRPNLTFSTLTVSNMSPEDSSIYLCSVKDRNSNQPQHFGDGTRLSIL.